The 17 T cell receptor beta chains given below trace back to one sample, sequenced in a study of blood T cell repertoires in COVID-19. Sequencing used immunoSEQ multiplex PCR; TCRdb keeps in-frame clones, though not all of them. Of more than 60,000 clones in the sample, roughly 82% are singletons; the top ten hold over 9.5%. Material: peripheral blood. These receptors were taken from a man aged 60 to 75 with acute or convalescent COVID-19.

The chain links TRBV29-1 to TRBJ2-3; no clear D. CDR3 length equals 13 residues. Germline V gene sequence: CDR1 SQVTM, CDR2 ANQGSEA. Trimming removed 4 bases from V and 3 bases from J, with 11 bases in between. CDR3 coding DNA: TGCAGCGTTGGATGGAGTGTGACAGATACGCAGTATTTT. It specifies CSVGWSVTDTQYF.

This clone has just one count. The rearrangement joins TRBV30 to TRBJ1-1; possible D gene TRBD1, 6 bases. V was pared by 8 bases and J by 0 bases, with 13 bases between. There are 13 residues in the CDR3. Germline V gene data show CDR1 as GTSNPN and CDR2 as SVGIG (reference sequence). The CDR3 reads CALAQGMNTEAFF. The CDR3 DNA is TGTGCCCTAGCTCAGGGGATGAACACTGAAGCTTTCTTT. Using reference TRBV30 and TRBJ1-1 for the parts outside the CDR3, the full variable domain is SQTIHQWPATLVQPVGSPLSLECTVEGTSNPNLYWYRQAAGRGLQLLFYSVGIGQISSEVPQNLSASRPQDRQFILSSKKLLLSDSGFYLCALAQGMNTEAFFGQGTRLTVV.

This clone has just a few counts. A junction end diverges from the germline sequence, so it may reflect a read error. The rearrangement links TRBV7-7 to TRBJ2-2, with a weak D call TRBD2 (6 bases). This CDR3 region has 16 residues. Looked up from germline, CDR1 is SSHAT and CDR2 is FNYEAQ (reference sequence). The CDR3 DNA reads as TGTGCTAGCAGCTTAGTCGTAGCGGCCAACACCGGGGAGCTGTTTTTT. It is translated as CASSLVVAANTGELFF.

This chain joins TRBV3-1 (or the pseudogene TRBV3-2) and TRBJ1-3; D is undetermined. CDR1 and CDR2 (germline): LGHDT, YNNKEL (reference sequence). The CDR3 length is 15 residues. The ends were cut back, 1 base at V and 0 bases at J, with 7 bases in the middle. The CDR3 loop is CASSQGRSSGNTIYF. CDR3 nucleotides: TGTGCCAGCAGCCAAGGTAGAAGCTCTGGAAACACCATATATTTT.

V and J are TRBV10-3 and TRBJ1-1, with a tentative D call TRBD1 (6 bases). V dropped 11 bases and J dropped 0 bases, with 25 bases sitting between them. Germline CDR1 ENHRY, CDR2 SYGVKD. This CDR3 is built from 17 residues. The CDR3 DNA reads as TGTGCCGCAAAAGGGGGAACAGGGATTTCCATGAACACTGAAGCTTTCTTT. Translated: CAAKGGTGISMNTEAFF.

A remark on this clone: This may come from a read error, since a much larger clone is one base off. The sample contains more than one DNA sequence encoding this CDR3. The chain recombines TRBV18 with TRBJ1-1; perhaps TRBD1 as D (6 bases). V shed 2 bases and J shed 3 bases, with 16 bases lying between them. The germline CDR1 and CDR2 sequences are KGHSH and LQKENI. The CDR3 runs 16 residues. CDR3 nucleotide sequence: TGTGCCAGCTCACCAAGAACAGGGCCCGGTGACACTGAAGCTTTCTTT. The encoded protein is CASSPRTGPGDTEAFF.

The chain recombines TRBV5-1 with TRBJ2-7; 9 bases match TRBD1. With 1 base clipped from V and 4 bases from J, the junction kept 3 bases outside the gene matches. The CDR3 sequence is 14 residues long. The germline CDR1 and CDR2 sequences are SGHRS and YFSETQ. The CDR3 DNA is TGCGCCAGCAGCTTGACGGACAGGGGTTACGAGCAGTACTTC. Its protein is CASSLTDRGYEQYF.

This chain connects TRBV6-6 to TRBJ1-5, with 9 positions matching TRBD1. This CDR3 spans 14 amino acids. The germline CDR1 and CDR2 sequences are MNHNY and SVGAGI (reference sequence). V lost 8 bases and J lost 6; bases outside the gene matches: 8. CDR3 DNA sequence: TGTGCCAGCTCTAGGACAGGGGCCGGTCAGCCCCAGCATTTT. Translating gives CASSRTGAGQPQHF.

The chain employs TRBV10-3 and TRBJ2-2; D may be TRBD2 (5 bases). The germline V gene encodes CDR1 ENHRY and CDR2 SYGVKD. Trimming took off 0 bases at V and 3 bases at J, with 11 bases between the two ends. This CDR3 has 16 residues. The CDR3 DNA reads TGTGCCATCAGTGAGTCAAGAGGGCCGGACACCGGGGAGCTGTTTTTT. This gives the protein CAISESRGPDTGELFF.

The chain is built from TRBV9 and TRBJ1-1, with TRBD1 as a possible D gene (6 bases). Trimming pared 0 bases from V and 4 bases from J, leaving 13 bases between. This CDR3 contains 15 residues. Per the germline V gene, CDR1 is SGDLS and CDR2 is YYNGEE. CDR3 DNA sequence: TGTGCCAGCAGCGTAGGGTACAGGGCCTTCACTGAAGCTTTCTTT. Its translation: CASSVGYRAFTEAFF.

J is TRBJ2-2 and V is TRBV11-2; no firm D call. V lost 7 bases to trimming and J lost 3 bases, with 12 bases between them. The germline V gene encodes CDR1 SGHAT and CDR2 FQNNGV. The CDR3 is 14 residues long. CDR3 region: CASTFKIYTGELFF. Here the CDR3 DNA reads TGTGCCAGCACCTTTAAAATTTACACCGGGGAGCTGTTTTTT.

This chain joins TRBV4-2 and TRBJ2-7; 9 bases match TRBD1. The J segment lost 7 bases and the V segment lost 3 bases, leaving 13 bases of the junction unmatched. The CDR3 has 16 residues. Looked up from germline, CDR1 is LGHNA and CDR2 is YNFKEQ. CDR3 sequence (DNA): TGTGCCAGCAGCCAGGCTACGGGACAGGGACCGGGGGAGCAGTACTTC. Translated: CASSQATGQGPGEQYF.

The V gene is TRBV15, the J gene TRBJ1-2, with 7 positions matching TRBD1. J gave up 7 bases and V 2 bases, and 4 bases lay outside the gene matches. The germline CDR1 and CDR2 sequences are LNHNV and YYDKDF (reference sequence). The CDR3 runs 13 residues. Here the CDR3 reads CATSRRQGSGYTF. CDR3 DNA: TGTGCCACCAGCAGAAGACAGGGCTCTGGCTACACCTTC.

A few counts support this clone. The chain recombines TRBV11-3 with TRBJ1-1; 10 bases match TRBD1. The CDR3 is made up of 16 amino acids. Germline lookup yields CDR1 SGHNT and CDR2 YENEEA. Trimming took 1 base from V and 5 from J; bases not matched to a gene: 7. CDR3 bases: TGTGCCAGCAGCTTAGGGACCGGGACAGGGGCGACTGAAGCTTTCTTT. Protein sequence: CASSLGTGTGATEAFF.

This chain links TRBV6-4 with TRBJ2-7, with 7 bases that match TRBD1. Per the germline V gene, CDR1 is MRHNA and CDR2 is SNTAGT. This CDR3 is 14 amino acids long. Trimming at V came to 2 bases and at J to 3 bases, leaving 4 bases not matched to a gene. In DNA, the CDR3 is TGTGCCAGCAGTGACCCGGACAGGTTCTACGAGCAGTACTTC. Its translation is CASSDPDRFYEQYF.

V is TRBV5-1 and J is TRBJ2-3, with TRBD1 matching over 11 bases. From germline, CDR1 is SGHRS and CDR2 YFSETQ. V lost 4 bases to trimming and J lost 4 bases; unmatched junction nucleotides: 8. CDR3 length: 16 amino acids. CDR3 protein: CASSPDRTGGADTQYF. The CDR3 region has the DNA TGCGCCAGCAGCCCCGACCGGACAGGGGGCGCAGATACGCAGTATTTT.

The gene calls are TRBV7-2 and TRBJ1-5; a possible D gene is TRBD1 (5 bases). This CDR3 is 15 amino acids long. The germline V gene has CDR1 SGHTA and CDR2 FQGNSA. Trimming removed 3 bases from V and 3 bases from J, with 12 bases in between. CDR3 DNA sequence: TGTGCCAGCAGCTTCCGCCAGGGTGTCAATCAGCCCCAGCATTTT. It specifies CASSFRQGVNQPQHF.